Listed below are T cell receptor beta chains from one sample, sequenced in a study of blood T cell repertoires in COVID-19. The repertoire was sequenced with immunoSEQ multiplex PCR; TCRdb's copy has only in-frame clones and lacks some. Among over 110,000 clones listed, approximately 88% were seen once. Source material: peripheral blood. All receptors derive from a human donor in a cohort sampled during active COVID-19. Each CDR3 is given without its conserved first and last residue. D genes are given only for firm matches.

TRBV14,.,ASSLSGGSPLH
TRBV19,TRBD2,ASSIGAGGTDTQY
TRBV3-1/TRBV3-2,.,ASRIAGGSGNTIY
TRBV7-3,TRBD1,ASSLTPGQVYEQY
TRBV5-5,TRBD2,ASSFSLAGTYEQY
TRBV19,.,ASSIKTGLRETQY
TRBV7-2,.,ASSLGSGQETQY
TRBV7-9,.,ASSPLNQPQH
TRBV6-5,.,ASSYARVETQY
TRBV18,.,ASSPQTGSPNQPQH
TRBV7-6,.,ASSLRDTGELF
TRBV5-1,.,ASSPDRFSEQY
TRBV27,.,ASIPVHRFTYGYT
TRBV4-3,.,ASSRAPGDPYNEQF
TRBV9,TRBD2,ASSLGGDNSDTQY